Below are 19 T cell receptor beta chains sequenced from a single sample in a study of control samples from healthy donors and cancer patients. Clones were sequenced by immunoSEQ multiplex PCR, and TCRdb holds only the in-frame ones, with some missing. The profile shows 150,000 or so clones, approximately 94% of them singletons. The source material was blood. These receptors all stem from a man between 18 and 35 years old in good health.

The rearrangement uses TRBV9 and TRBJ1-5; 7 positions agree with TRBD1. V was pared by 3 bases and J by 4 bases, with 4 bases of the junction left unmatched. The CDR3 spans 14 residues. Germline V lookup: CDR1 SGDLS, CDR2 YYNGEE. In nucleotides, the CDR3 is TGTGCCAGCAGCGGAGGGACAGTGAATCAGCCCCAGCATTTT. As protein: CASSGGTVNQPQHF.

V gene TRBV7-2 combines with J gene TRBJ2-1; TRBD1 matches 7 bases. With V trimmed by 5 bases and J by 9 bases, 4 bases remained unmatched. The CDR3 totals 12 residues. From germline, CDR1 is SGHTA and CDR2 FQGNSA. CDR3 DNA sequence: TGTGCCAGCAGCCCCACAGGGGTTGAGCAGTTCTTC. Its translation: CASSPTGVEQFF.

The rearrangement joins TRBV6-6 to TRBJ2-1, with D maybe TRBD1 (6 bases). Germline V CDR1 and CDR2: MNHNY, SVGAGI (reference sequence). Trimming removed 7 bases at V and 5 bases at J, with 18 bases between. The CDR3 has 15 amino acids. CDR3 residues: CASTNTGYPHNEQFF. CDR3 bases: TGTGCCAGCACAAACACAGGGTACCCACACAATGAGCAGTTCTTC.

The V and J genes are TRBV7-8 and TRBJ2-2; D is possibly TRBD1 (6 bases). In germline, CDR1 is SGHVS, CDR2 FQNEAQ. CDR3 size: 14 residues. V gave up 6 bases and J gave up 2 bases, with 10 bases separating them. CDR3 DNA sequence: TGTGCCAGCAGACCGGACAGAAACACCGGGGAGCTGTTTTTT. It specifies CASRPDRNTGELFF.

J is TRBJ1-5 and V is TRBV6-2 or TRBV6-3; D unresolved. The germline V and J ends were trimmed by 2 bases and 5 bases, with 16 bases remaining between them. The CDR3 is 16 amino acids. Germline CDR1 is MNHEY and CDR2 is SVGEGT. Written as DNA, the CDR3 is TGTGCCAGCAGTTACCCTCCGACCTTCAGATATCAGCCCCAGCATTTT. Amino acids: CASSYPPTFRYQPQHF.

CDR3 amino acids: CASSSRGNTEAFF. In DNA, the CDR3 is TGTGCCAGCAGTTCAAGGGGAAACACTGAAGCTTTCTTT. V gene TRBV6-1 combines with J gene TRBJ1-1; D may be TRBD1 (5 bases). CDR3 length: 13 amino acids. Trimming left V 5 bases short and J 2 bases short, with 9 bases between. Per germline, CDR1 MNHNS and CDR2 SASEGT.

About this clone: Just one base apart from a much larger clone, this may be a read error. J is TRBJ2-1 and V is TRBV9; 7 bases align to TRBD2. Germline V lookup: CDR1 SGDLS, CDR2 YYNGEE. The CDR3 loop spans 17 amino acids. The CDR3: CARSPGGGEGSYNEQFF. The CDR3 nucleotides read TGTGCCCGCAGCCCTGGGGGGGGAGAAGGCTCCTACAATGAGCAGTTCTTC. The variable domain in full, completed from reference TRBV9 and TRBJ2-1, reads DSGVTQTPKHLITATGQRVTLRCSPRSGDLSVYWYQQSLDQGLQFLIQYYNGEERAKGNILERFSAQQFPDLHSELNLSSLELGDSALYFCARSPGGGEGSYNEQFFGPGTRLTVL.

This clone was seen a few times. The V call is TRBV5-4, the J call TRBJ1-1; weak D call: TRBD1 (5 bases). Trimming shortened V by 4 bases and J by 7 bases, and 14 bases separated the two germline ends. This CDR3 has 13 amino acids. CDR1 and CDR2 from the germline V gene are SGHNT and YYREEE (reference sequence). CDR3 region: CASSRLGGDEAFF. The CDR3 region has the DNA TGTGCCAGCAGCCGCCTCGGGGGGGATGAAGCTTTCTTT.

V and J are TRBV7-8 and TRBJ1-5, with 9 nucleotides matching TRBD1. The CDR3 totals 13 residues. After removal of 8 bases from V and 6 bases from J, the junction contained 5 bases not matched to a gene. Germline CDR1 is SGHVS and CDR2 is FQNEAQ. For the CDR3, the DNA is TGTGCCAGCGGGGGACAGGGAGGTCAGCCCCAGCATTTT. Translated: CASGGQGGQPQHF.

The chain uses TRBV5-4 and TRBJ2-7; 8 nucleotides align to TRBD1. Germline V gives CDR1 SGHNT, CDR2 YYREEE (reference sequence). The CDR3 has 14 amino acids. With V trimmed by 3 bases and J by 2 bases, 4 bases remained unmatched. The CDR3 DNA reads TGTGCCAGCAGCTACAAGACAGGGGCCTACGAGCAGTACTTC. It yields the protein CASSYKTGAYEQYF.

The chain recombines TRBV15 with TRBJ2-3; the match to TRBD1 covers 10 bases. This CDR3 has 17 amino acids. The germline CDR1 and CDR2 sequences are LNHNV and YYDKDF (reference sequence). J was trimmed by 8 bases and V by 0 bases; bases with no gene match: 11. In nucleotides, the CDR3 is TGTGCCACCAGCAGAGATGTTGGGGGACAGGGGCCTGGTACGCAGTATTTT. Its translation is CATSRDVGGQGPGTQYF.

Note on this clone: A read error may produce the germline difference seen at one junction end. This chain uses TRBV7-2 with TRBJ1-3; D gene ambiguous. The germline gives CDR1 SGHTA, CDR2 FQGNSA. CDR3 size: 11 residues. In DNA, the CDR3 is TGTGCCAGCAGCGCAGGTGGAGATTTCAATTTT. Amino acids: CASSAGGDFNF.

V usage is TRBV30 and J usage is TRBJ1-2, with 10 nucleotides matching TRBD1. In germline, CDR1 is GTSNPN, CDR2 SVGIG (reference sequence). The V gene end was trimmed by 6 bases and the J gene end by 6 bases; junction bases not matched to a gene: 16. The CDR3 length is 16 residues. CDR3 amino acids: CACLSGQGLTSHGYTF. In nucleotides, the CDR3 is TGTGCCTGCCTTTCGGGACAGGGGTTGACTTCGCATGGCTACACCTTC.

The gene calls are TRBV6-5 and TRBJ2-7, with unresolved D. Trimming removed 0 bases from V and 2 bases from J, with 11 bases in between. Germline-derived CDR1 and CDR2 are MNHEY and SVGAGI. This CDR3 region has 15 residues. The chain's CDR3 is CASSYSSSHPYEQYF. The CDR3 bases are TGTGCCAGCAGTTACTCGAGCAGTCATCCCTACGAGCAGTACTTC.

This chain connects TRBV6-5 to TRBJ2-2; 10 nucleotides line up with TRBD1. The CDR3 runs 15 residues. After removal of 5 bases from V and 9 bases from J, the junction contained 9 bases not matched to a gene. In germline, CDR1 is MNHEY, CDR2 SVGAGI. CDR3 region: CASSLAGQGFWELFF. In DNA, the CDR3 is TGTGCCAGCAGTCTCGCGGGACAGGGGTTCTGGGAGCTGTTTTTT.

This clone is a singleton in its sample. The CDR3 coding sequence is TGTGCCAGCATCCCGGGACAGGGGACTAACTATGGCTACACCTTC. Its translation: CASIPGQGTNYGYTF. The chain links TRBV21-1 to TRBJ1-2; the table assigns TRBD1, which was not confirmed against the DNA. TRBV21-1 is annotated as a pseudogene. The CDR3 runs 15 residues.

V usage is TRBV4-2 and J usage is TRBJ2-2, with 9 bases that match TRBD2. The length of the CDR3 is 15 residues. Germline loops: CDR1 LGHNA, CDR2 YNFKEQ. V was pared by 1 base and J by 7 bases, with 4 bases of the junction left unmatched. CDR3 loop: CASSQVGLAIGELFF. CDR3 coding DNA: TGTGCCAGCAGCCAAGTAGGACTAGCGATCGGGGAGCTGTTTTTT.

The V gene is TRBV5-4, the J gene TRBJ2-7; 8 bases match TRBD1. V lost 3 bases, J lost 4 bases, and 3 bases stayed unmatched. CDR1 is SGHNT and CDR2 is YYREEE in the germline V gene (reference sequence). The CDR3 runs to 13 residues. In DNA form, the CDR3 reads TGTGCCAGCAGCTCAGGGGGCCAGTACGAGCAGTACTTC. Its translation is CASSSGGQYEQYF.

The genes are TRBV13 and TRBJ2-1; the D gene is possibly TRBD1 (6 bases). Trimming cost V 7 bases and J 5 bases, with 15 bases left between them. This CDR3 region has 14 residues. Germline V gene lookup returns CDR1 PRHDT and CDR2 FYEKMQ (reference sequence). CDR3 sequence reads: CASILGRGDNEQFF. The CDR3, as DNA: TGTGCCAGCATCCTGGGCAGGGGAGACAATGAGCAGTTCTTC.